This TCR beta chain was captured in a study of PD-1 blockade in mismatch repair-deficient tumors. The study, taken as a whole, reports: Rapid post-treatment expansion, then contraction, generally preceding radiologic response, marked tumor-resident clones.

Some clones are missing from TCRdb's copy, which holds only in-frame ones; the method was immunoSEQ multiplex PCR. The sample lists about 100,000 clones; 82% were seen once. In its sample, this clone was seen once. What it binds is not known. TCRs were sequenced from a few patients responding to pembrolizumab. Between the trimmed V and J ends, which lost 2 bases and 5 bases, there was a span of 15 bases. The germline V gene has CDR1 GTSNPN and CDR2 SVGIG (reference sequence). The length of the CDR3 is 14 residues. The sequenced sample was peripheral blood, obtained about 36 weeks after starting pembrolizumab. This sequence joins TRBV30 and TRBJ1-1, with D unclear. This TCR was recovered from an adult with mismatch repair-deficient cancer. The CDR3 is CAWSPYSLGTEAFF. DNA for the CDR3: TGTGCCTGGAGTCCCTACAGCTTGGGGACTGAAGCTTTCTTT.